This T cell receptor (beta chain) was captured in a study of OX40 agonist ivuxolimab in advanced cancers. Study findings and constraints: Clonal expansion by week 6 occurred in CD4+ and CD8+ blood T cells (at 0.1 to 3.0 mg/kg). What antigens the expanded peripheral T cells recognized was never established.

Notes on this clone: Its antigen is as yet unknown.

TCRdb's table, derived via immunoSEQ multiplex PCR, lists solely in-frame clones and lacks some. The sample includes around 80,000 clones, 65% to 90% of them seen just once. The cohort excluded patients with autoimmune disease history or systemic immunosuppression. The sequence was collected from an adult with an advanced solid tumor such as melanoma, head and neck, liver or kidney cancer. Sample: CD4+ or CD8+ T cells sorted from blood, taken in a trial of the OX40 agonist ivuxolimab.

CDR3 coding DNA: TGTGCCAGCAGCCCTCCGGTCCAATGGTTGAGCACAGATACGCAGTATTTT. Translation gives CASSPPVQWLSTDTQYF. The rearrangement uses TRBV5-4 and TRBJ2-3; D uncertain. Germline CDR1 SGHNT, CDR2 YYREEE (reference sequence). Trimming shortened V by 4 bases and J by 0 bases, and 18 bases separated the two germline ends. This CDR3 contains 17 residues.